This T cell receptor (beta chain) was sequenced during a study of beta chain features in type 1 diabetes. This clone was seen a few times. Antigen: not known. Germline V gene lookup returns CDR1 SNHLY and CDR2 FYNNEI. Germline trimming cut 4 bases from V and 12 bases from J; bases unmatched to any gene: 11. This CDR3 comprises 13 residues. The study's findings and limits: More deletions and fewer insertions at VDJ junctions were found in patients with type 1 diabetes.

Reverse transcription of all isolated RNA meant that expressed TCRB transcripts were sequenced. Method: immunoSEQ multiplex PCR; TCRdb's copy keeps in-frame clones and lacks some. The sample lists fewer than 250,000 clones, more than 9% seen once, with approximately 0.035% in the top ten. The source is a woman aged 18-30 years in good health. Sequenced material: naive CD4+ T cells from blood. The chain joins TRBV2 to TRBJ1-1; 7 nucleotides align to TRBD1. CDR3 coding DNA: TGTGCCAGCAGTGGGGGGATCCGGGACAGTACTTTCTTT. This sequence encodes CASSGGIRDSTFF. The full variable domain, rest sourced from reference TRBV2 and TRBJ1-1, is EPEVTQTPSHQVTQMGQEVILRCVPISNHLYFYWYRQILGQKVEFLVSFYNNEISEKSEIFDDQFSVERPDGSNFTLKIRSTKLEDSAMYFCASSGGIRDSTFFGQGTRLTVV.